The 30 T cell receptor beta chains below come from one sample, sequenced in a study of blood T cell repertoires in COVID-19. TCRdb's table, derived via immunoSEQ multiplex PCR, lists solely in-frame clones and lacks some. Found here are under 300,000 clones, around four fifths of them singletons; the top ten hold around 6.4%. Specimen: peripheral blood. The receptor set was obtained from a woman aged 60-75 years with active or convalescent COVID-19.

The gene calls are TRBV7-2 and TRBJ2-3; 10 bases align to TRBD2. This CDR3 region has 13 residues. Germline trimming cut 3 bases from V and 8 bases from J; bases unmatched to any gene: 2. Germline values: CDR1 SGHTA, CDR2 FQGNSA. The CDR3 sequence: CASSLERGGTQYF. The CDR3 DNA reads TGTGCCAGCAGCTTGGAGCGGGGGGGTACGCAGTATTTT. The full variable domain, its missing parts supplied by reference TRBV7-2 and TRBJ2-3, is GAGVSQSPSNKVTEKGKDVELRCDPISGHTALYWYRQSLGQGLEFLIYFQGNSAPDKSGLPSDRFSAERTGGSVSTLTIQRTQQEDSAVYLCASSLERGGTQYFGPGTRLTVL.

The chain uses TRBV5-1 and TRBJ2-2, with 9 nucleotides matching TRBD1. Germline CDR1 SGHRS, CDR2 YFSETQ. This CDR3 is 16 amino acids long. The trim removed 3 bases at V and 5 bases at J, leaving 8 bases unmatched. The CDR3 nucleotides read TGCGCCAGCAGCTACGGGACAGGGATTGCGACCGGGGAGCTGTTTTTT. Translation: CASSYGTGIATGELFF. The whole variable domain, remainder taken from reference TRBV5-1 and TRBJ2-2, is KAGVTQTPRYLIKTRGQQVTLSCSPISGHRSVSWYQQTPGQGLQFLFEYFSETQRNKGNFPGRFSGRQFSNSRSEMNVSTLELGDSALYLCASSYGTGIATGELFFGEGSRLTVL.

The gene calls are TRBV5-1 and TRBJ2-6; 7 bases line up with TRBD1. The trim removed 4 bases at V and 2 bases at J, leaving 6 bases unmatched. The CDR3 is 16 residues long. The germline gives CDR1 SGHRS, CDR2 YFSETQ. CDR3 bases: TGCGCCAGCAGCACAACAGGGGTGGCTGGGGCCAACGTCCTGACTTTC. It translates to CASSTTGVAGANVLTF.

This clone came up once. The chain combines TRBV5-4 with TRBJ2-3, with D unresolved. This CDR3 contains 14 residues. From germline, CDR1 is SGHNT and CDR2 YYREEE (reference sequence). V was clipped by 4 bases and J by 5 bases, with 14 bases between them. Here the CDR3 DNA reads TGTGCCAGCAGCCATCAAGGAGAAGGAGATACGCAGTATTTT. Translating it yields CASSHQGEGDTQYF.

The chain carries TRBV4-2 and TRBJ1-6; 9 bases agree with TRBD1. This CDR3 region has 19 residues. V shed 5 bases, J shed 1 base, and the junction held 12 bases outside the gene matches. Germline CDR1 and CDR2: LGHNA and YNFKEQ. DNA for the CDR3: TGTGCCAGCAGCGGACCCGGGACAGGGAGTGTATCCTATAATTCACCCCTCCACTTT. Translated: CASSGPGTGSVSYNSPLHF.

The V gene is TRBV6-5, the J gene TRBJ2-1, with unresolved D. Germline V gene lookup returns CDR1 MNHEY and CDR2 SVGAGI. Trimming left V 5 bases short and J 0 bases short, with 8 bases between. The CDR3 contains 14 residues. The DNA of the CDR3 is TGTGCCAGCAGTAGCCTTAGCTCCTACAATGAGCAGTTCTTC. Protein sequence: CASSSLSSYNEQFF.

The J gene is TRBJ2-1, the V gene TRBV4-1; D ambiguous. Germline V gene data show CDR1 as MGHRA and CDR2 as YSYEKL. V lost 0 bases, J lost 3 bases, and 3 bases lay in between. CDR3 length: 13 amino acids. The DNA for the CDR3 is TGCGCCAGCAGCCAAGATTACTACAATGAGCAGTTCTTC. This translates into CASSQDYYNEQFF.

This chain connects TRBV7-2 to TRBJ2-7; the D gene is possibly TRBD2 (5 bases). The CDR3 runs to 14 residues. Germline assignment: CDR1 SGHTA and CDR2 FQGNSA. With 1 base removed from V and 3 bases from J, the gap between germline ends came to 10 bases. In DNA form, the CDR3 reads TGTGCCAGCAGCTTAGTTCGGGGAAGCTACGAGCAGTACTTC. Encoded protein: CASSLVRGSYEQYF.

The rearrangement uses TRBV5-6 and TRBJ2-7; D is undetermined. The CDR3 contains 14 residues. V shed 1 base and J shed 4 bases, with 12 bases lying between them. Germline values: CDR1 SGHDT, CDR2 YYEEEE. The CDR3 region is CASSLRVSTYEQYF. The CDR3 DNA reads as TGTGCCAGCAGCTTGCGGGTTTCCACGTACGAGCAGTACTTC.

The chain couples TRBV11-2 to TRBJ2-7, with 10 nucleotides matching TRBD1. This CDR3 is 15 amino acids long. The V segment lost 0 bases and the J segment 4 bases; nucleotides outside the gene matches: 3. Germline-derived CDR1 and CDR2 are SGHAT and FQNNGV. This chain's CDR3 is CASSLEGTGAYEQYV. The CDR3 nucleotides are TGTGCCAGCAGCTTAGAAGGGACAGGGGCATACGAGCAGTACGTC.

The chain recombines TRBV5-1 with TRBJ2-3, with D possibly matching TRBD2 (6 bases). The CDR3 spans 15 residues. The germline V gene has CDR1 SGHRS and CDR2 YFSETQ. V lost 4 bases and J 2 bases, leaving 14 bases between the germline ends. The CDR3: CASSLSGPFTDTQYF. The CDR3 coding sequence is TGCGCCAGCAGCCTTAGCGGCCCCTTCACAGATACGCAGTATTTT.

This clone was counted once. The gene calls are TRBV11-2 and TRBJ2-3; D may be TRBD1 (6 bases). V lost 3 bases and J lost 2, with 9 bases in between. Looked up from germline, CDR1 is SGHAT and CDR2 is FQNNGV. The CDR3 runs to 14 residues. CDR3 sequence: CASSFDRFTDTQYF. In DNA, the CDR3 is TGTGCCAGCAGCTTCGACAGGTTCACAGATACGCAGTATTTT.

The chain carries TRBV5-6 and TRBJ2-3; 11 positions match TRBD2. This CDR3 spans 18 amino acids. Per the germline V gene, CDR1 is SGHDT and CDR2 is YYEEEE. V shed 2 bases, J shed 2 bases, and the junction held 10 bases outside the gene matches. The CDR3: CASSLLAGADPLTDTQYF. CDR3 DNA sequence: TGTGCCAGCAGCTTACTAGCGGGGGCCGACCCCCTCACAGATACGCAGTATTTT.

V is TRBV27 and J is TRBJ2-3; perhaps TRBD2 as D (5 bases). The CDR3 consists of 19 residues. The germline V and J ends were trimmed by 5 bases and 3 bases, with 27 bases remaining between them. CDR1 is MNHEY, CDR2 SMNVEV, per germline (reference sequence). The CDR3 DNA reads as TGTGCCAGCAGTCCACTTGGCGGAGGTACTAGTCTTGGAACAGATACGCAGTATTTT. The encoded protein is CASSPLGGGTSLGTDTQYF.

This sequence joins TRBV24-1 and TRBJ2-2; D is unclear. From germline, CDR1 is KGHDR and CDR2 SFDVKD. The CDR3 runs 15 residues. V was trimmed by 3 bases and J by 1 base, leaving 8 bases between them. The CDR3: CATSDTTRNTGELFF. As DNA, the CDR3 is TGTGCCACCAGTGATACGACAAGGAACACCGGGGAGCTGTTTTTT.

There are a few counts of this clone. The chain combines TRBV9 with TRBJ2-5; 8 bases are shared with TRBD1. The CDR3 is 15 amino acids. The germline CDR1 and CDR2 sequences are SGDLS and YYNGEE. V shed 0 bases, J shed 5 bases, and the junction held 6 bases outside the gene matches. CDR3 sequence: CASSVGTGGWETQYF. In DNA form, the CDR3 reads TGTGCCAGCAGCGTAGGAACAGGGGGTTGGGAGACCCAGTACTTC.

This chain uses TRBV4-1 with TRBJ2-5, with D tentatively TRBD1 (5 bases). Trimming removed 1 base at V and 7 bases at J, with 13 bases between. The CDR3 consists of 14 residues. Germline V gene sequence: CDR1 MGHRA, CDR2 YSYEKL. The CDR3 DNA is TGCGCCAGCAGCCAAGCAGGGTTTTTGAGGACCCAGTACTTC. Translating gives CASSQAGFLRTQYF.

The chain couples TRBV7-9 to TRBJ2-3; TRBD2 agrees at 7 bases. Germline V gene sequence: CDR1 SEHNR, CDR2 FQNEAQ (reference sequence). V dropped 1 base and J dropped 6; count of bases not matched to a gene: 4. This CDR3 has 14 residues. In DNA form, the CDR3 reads TGTGCCAGCAGCTTAGGGACTAGTGGTGATACGCAGTATTTT. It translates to CASSLGTSGDTQYF.

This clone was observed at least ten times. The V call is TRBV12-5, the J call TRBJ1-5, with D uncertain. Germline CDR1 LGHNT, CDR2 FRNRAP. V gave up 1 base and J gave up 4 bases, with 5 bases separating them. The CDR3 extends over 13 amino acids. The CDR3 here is CASGLGVNQPQHF. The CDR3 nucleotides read TGTGCTAGTGGTTTGGGCGTTAATCAGCCCCAGCATTTT.

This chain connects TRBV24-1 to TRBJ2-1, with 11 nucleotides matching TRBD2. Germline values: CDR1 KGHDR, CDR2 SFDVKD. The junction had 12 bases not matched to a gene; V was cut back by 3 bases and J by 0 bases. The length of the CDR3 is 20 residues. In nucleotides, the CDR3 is TGTGCCACCAGTGATCGTAACCCGGGACTAGCGGAGAGCTCCTACAATGAGCAGTTCTTC. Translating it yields CATSDRNPGLAESSYNEQFF.

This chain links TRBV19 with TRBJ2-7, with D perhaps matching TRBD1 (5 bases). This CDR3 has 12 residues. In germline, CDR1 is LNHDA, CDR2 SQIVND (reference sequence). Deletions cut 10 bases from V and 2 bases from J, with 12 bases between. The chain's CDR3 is CATDPGTYEQYV. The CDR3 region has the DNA TGTGCCACCGATCCAGGGACCTACGAGCAGTACGTC.

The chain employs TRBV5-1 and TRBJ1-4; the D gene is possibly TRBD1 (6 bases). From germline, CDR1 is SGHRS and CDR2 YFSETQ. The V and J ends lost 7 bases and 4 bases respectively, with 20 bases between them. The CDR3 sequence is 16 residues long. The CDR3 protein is CASRPDRTESNEKLFF. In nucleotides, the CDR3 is TGCGCCAGCCGACCCGACCGGACAGAGAGTAATGAAAAACTGTTTTTT.

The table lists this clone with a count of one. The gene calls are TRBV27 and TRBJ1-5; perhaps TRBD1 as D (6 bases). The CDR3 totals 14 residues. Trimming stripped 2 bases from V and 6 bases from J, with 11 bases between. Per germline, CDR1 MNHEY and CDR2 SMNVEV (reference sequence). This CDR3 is CASSLRGTSQPQHF. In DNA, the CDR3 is TGTGCCAGCAGTTTAAGGGGGACGTCTCAGCCCCAGCATTTT.

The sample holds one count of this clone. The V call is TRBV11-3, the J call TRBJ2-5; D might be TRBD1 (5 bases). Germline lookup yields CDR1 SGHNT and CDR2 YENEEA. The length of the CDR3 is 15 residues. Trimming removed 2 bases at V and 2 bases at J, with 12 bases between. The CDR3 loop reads CASSLREGEQETQYF. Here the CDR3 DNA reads TGTGCCAGCAGCTTAAGGGAAGGGGAACAAGAGACCCAGTACTTC.

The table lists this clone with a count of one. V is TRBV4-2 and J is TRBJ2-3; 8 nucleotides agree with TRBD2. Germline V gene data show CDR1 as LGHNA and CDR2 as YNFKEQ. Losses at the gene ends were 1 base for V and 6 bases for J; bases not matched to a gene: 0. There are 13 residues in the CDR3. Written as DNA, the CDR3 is TGTGCCAGCAGCCAAGCGGGAGGGGATACGCAGTATTTT. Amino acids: CASSQAGGDTQYF.

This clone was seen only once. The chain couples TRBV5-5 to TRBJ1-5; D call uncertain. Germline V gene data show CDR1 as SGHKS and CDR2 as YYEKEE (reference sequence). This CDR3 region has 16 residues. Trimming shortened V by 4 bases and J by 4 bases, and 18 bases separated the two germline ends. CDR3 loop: CASSPGPSRANQPQHF. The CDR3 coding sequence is TGTGCCAGCAGCCCGGGTCCAAGCCGCGCGAATCAGCCCCAGCATTTT.

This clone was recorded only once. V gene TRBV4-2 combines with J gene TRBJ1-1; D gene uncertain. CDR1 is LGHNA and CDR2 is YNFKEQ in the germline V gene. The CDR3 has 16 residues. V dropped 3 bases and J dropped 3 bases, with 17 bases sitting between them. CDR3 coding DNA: TGTGCCAGCAGCCAGGCGGGCTTCGCCGGGGACACTGAAGCTTTCTTT. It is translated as CASSQAGFAGDTEAFF.

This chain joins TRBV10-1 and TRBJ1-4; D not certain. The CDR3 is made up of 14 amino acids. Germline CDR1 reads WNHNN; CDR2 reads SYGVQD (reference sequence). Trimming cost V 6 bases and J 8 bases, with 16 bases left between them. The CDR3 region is CASSSRASGEKLFF. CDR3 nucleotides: TGCGCCAGCAGCTCCCGGGCCTCGGGGGAAAAACTGTTTTTT.

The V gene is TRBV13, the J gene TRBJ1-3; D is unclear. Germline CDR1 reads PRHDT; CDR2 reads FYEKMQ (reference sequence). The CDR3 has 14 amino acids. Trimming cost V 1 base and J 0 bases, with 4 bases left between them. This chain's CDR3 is CASSLALSGNTIYF. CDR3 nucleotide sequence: TGTGCCAGCAGCTTAGCTCTCTCTGGAAACACCATATATTTT.

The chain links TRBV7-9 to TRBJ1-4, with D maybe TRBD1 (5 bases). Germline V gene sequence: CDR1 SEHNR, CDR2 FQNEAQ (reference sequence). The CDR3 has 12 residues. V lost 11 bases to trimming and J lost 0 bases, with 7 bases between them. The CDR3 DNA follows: TGTGCCGCGGGGGCAACTAATGAAAAACTGTTTTTT. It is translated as CAAGATNEKLFF.